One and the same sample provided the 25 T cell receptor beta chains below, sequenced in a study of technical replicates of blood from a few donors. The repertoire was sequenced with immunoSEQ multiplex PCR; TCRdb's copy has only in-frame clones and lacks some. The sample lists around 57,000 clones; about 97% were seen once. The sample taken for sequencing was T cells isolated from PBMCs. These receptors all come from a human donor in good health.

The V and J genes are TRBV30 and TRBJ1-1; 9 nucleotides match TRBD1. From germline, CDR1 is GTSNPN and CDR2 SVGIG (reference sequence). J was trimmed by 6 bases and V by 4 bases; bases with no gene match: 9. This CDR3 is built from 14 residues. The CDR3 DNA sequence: TGTGCCTGGAATCCCACAGGGGGCCAGGCTGAAGCTTTCTTT. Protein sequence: CAWNPTGGQAEAFF. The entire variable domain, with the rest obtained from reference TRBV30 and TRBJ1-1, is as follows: SQTIHQWPATLVQPVGSPLSLECTVEGTSNPNLYWYRQAAGRGLQLLFYSVGIGQISSEVPQNLSASRPQDRQFILSSKKLLLSDSGFYLCAWNPTGGQAEAFFGQGTRLTVV.

CDR3 protein: CAISESVTGYGNQPQHF. In DNA, the CDR3 is TGTGCCATCAGTGAGTCGGTTACAGGGTATGGCAATCAGCCCCAGCATTTT. The rearrangement joins TRBV10-3 to TRBJ1-5, with a possible D match to TRBD1 (6 bases). V was pared by 0 bases and J by 2 bases, with 14 bases between. This CDR3 is 17 amino acids long. The V gene's germline CDR1 is ENHRY and CDR2 SYGVKD.

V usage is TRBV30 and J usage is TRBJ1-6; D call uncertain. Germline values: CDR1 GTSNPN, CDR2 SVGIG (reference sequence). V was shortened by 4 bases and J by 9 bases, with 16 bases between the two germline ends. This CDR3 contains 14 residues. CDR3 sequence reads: CAWNWNVNSSPLHF. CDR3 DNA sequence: TGTGCCTGGAACTGGAATGTAAACAGTTCACCCCTCCACTTT.

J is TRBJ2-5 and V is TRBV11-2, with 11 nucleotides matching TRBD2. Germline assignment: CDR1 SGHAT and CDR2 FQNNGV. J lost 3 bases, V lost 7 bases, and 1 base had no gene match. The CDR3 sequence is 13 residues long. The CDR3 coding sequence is TGTGCCAGCATGGGACTAGCGGAAGAGACCCAGTACTTC. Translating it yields CASMGLAEETQYF.

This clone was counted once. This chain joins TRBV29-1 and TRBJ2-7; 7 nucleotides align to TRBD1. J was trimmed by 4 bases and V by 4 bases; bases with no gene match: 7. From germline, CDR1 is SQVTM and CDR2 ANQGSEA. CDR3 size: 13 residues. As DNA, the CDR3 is TGCAGCGTTGTTGCAGGGGGATCGTACGAGCAGTACTTC. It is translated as CSVVAGGSYEQYF.

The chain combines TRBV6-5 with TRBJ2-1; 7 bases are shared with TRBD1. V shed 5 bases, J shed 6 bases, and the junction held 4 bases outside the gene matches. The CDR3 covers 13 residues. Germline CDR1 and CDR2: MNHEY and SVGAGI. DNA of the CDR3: TGTGCCAGCAGTCCTCAGGGGGTCAATGAGCAGTTCTTC. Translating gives CASSPQGVNEQFF.

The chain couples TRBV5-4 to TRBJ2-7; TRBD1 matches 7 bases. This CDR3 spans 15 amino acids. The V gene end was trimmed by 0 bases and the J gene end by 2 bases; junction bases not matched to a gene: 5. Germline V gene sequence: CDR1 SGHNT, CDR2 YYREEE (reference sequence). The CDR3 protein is CASSLAPGTAYEQYF. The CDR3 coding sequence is TGTGCCAGCAGCTTGGCTCCAGGGACAGCCTACGAGCAGTACTTC.

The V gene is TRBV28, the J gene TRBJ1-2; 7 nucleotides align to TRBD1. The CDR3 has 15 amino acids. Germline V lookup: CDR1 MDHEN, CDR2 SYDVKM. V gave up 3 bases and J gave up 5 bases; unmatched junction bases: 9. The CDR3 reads CASSLPGQAGYGYTF. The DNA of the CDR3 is TGTGCCAGCAGTTTGCCAGGACAGGCAGGGTATGGCTACACCTTC.

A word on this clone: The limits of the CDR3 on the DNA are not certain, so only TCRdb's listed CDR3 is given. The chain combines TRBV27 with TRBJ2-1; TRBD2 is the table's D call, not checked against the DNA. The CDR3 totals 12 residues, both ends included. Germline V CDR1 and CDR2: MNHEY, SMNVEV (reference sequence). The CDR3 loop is CASSSSRYEQFF.

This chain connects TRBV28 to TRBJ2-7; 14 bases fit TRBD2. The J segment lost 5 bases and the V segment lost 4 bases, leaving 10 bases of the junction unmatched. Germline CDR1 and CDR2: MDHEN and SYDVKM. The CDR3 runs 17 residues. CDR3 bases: TGTGCCAGCAGTTCTCCCGGGACTAGCGGGAGTCGCCACGAGCAGTACTTC. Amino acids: CASSSPGTSGSRHEQYF.

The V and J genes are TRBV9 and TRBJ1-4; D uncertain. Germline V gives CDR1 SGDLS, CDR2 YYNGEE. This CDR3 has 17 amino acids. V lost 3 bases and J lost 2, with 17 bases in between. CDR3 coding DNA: TGTGCCAGCAGCGACCCCCTCGACACGAGCACTAATGAAAAACTGTTTTTT. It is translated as CASSDPLDTSTNEKLFF.

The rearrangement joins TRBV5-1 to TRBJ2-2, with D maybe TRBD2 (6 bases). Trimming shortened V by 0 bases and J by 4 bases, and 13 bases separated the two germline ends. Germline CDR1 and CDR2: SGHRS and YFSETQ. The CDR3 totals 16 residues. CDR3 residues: CASSLAFGGGTGELFF. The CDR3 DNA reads TGCGCCAGCAGCTTGGCCTTTGGGGGAGGCACCGGGGAGCTGTTTTTT.

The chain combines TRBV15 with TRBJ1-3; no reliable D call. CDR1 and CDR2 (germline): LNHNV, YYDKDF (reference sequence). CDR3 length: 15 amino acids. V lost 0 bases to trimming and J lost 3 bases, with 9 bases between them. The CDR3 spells CATSRDRGIGNTIYF. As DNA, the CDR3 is TGTGCCACCAGCAGAGATCGGGGAATTGGAAACACCATATATTTT.

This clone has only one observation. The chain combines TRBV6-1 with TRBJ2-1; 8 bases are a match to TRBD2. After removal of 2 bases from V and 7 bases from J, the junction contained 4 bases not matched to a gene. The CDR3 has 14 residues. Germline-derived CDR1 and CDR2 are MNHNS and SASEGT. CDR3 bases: TGTGCCAGCAGTGAACGCCAGCGGGGGAATGAGCAGTTCTTC. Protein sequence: CASSERQRGNEQFF.

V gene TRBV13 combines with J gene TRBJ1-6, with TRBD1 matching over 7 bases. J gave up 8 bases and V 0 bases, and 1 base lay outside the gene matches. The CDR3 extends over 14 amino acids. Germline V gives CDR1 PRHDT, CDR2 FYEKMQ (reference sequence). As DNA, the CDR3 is TGTGCCAGCAGCTTAGGGCAGGGGGATTCACCCCTCCACTTT. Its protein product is CASSLGQGDSPLHF.

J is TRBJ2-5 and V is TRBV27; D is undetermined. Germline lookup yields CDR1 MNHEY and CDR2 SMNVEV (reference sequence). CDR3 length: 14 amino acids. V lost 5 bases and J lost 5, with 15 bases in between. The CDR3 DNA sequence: TGTGCCAGCAGTGGTGTCAGGAAGACGGAGACCCAGTACTTC. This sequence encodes CASSGVRKTETQYF.

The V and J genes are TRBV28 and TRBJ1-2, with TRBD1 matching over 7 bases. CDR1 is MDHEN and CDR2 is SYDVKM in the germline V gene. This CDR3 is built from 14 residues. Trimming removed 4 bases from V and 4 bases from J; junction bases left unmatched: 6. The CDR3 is CASSSYGQAYGYTF. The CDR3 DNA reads TGTGCCAGCAGTTCCTATGGACAGGCCTATGGCTACACCTTC.

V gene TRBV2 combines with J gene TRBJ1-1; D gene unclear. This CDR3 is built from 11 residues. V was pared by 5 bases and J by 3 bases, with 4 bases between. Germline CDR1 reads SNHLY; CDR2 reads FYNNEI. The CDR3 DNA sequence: TGTGCCAGCAGTTTAGACACTGAAGCTTTCTTT. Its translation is CASSLDTEAFF.

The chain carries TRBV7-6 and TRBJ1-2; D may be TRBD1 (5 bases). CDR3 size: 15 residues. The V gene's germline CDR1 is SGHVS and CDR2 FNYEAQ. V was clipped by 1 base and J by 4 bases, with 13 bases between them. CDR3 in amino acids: CASSLGPLGGYGYTF. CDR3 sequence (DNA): TGTGCCAGCAGCTTAGGACCGCTGGGGGGCTATGGCTACACCTTC.

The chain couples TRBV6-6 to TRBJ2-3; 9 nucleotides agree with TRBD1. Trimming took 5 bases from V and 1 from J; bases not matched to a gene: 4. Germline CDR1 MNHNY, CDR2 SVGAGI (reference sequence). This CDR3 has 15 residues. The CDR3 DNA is TGTGCCAGCAGTCCCAGGACAGGGGGCACAGATACGCAGTATTTT. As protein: CASSPRTGGTDTQYF.

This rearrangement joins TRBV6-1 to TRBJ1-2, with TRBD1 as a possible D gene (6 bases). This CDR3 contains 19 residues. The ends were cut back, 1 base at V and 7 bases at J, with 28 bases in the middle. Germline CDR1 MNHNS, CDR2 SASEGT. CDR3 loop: CASSEGTGHRPLGLPGYTF. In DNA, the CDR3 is TGTGCCAGCAGTGAAGGAACAGGGCATAGGCCGCTGGGTTTACCTGGCTACACCTTC.

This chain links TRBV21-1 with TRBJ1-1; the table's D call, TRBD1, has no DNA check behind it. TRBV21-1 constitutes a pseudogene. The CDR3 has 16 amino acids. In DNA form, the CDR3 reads TGTGCCAGCAGCACGTATGTAGGACAGTGGAACACTGAAGCTTTCTTT. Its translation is CASSTYVGQWNTEAFF.

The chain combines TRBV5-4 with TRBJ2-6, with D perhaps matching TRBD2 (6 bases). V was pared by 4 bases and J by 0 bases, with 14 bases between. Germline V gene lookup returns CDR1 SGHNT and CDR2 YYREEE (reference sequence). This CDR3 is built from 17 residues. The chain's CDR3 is CASSGGTASSGANVLTF. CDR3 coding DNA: TGTGCCAGCAGCGGCGGGACGGCCAGCTCTGGGGCCAACGTCCTGACTTTC. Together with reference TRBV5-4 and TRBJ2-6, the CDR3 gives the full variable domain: ETGVTQSPTHLIKTRGQQVTLRCSSQSGHNTVSWYQQALGQGPQFIFQYYREEENGRGNFPPRFSGLQFPNYSSELNVNALELDDSALYLCASSGGTASSGANVLTFGAGSRLTVL.

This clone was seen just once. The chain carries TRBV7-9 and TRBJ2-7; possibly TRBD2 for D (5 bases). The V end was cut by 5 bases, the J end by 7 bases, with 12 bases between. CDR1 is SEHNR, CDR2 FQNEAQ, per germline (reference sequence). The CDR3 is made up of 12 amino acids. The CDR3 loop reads CASSLLPGEQYF. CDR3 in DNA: TGTGCCAGCAGCCTCCTGCCGGGGGAGCAGTACTTC.

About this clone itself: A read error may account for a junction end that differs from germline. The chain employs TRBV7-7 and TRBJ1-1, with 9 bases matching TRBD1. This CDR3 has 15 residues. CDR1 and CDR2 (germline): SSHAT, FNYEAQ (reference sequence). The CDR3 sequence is CASSPRTGEDTEAFF. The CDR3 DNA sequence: TGTGCTAGCAGCCCCCGGACAGGGGAGGACACTGAAGCTTTCTTT.